The 15 T cell receptor beta chains below come from one sample, sequenced in a study of blood T cell repertoires in COVID-19. Repertoires were generated with immunoSEQ multiplex PCR, while TCRdb's copy carries only in-frame clones and drops some. The data hold over 130,000 clones, with over 60% observed a single time. Input material: peripheral blood. These receptors were collected from a woman aged 80 or over with active or convalescent COVID-19.

There are a few counts of this clone. V usage is TRBV7-2 and J usage is TRBJ1-5, with D tentatively TRBD1 (6 bases). The CDR3 has 14 residues. The germline V and J ends were trimmed by 5 bases and 7 bases, with 15 bases remaining between them. Germline CDR1 and CDR2: SGHTA and FQGNSA. CDR3 region: CASSRLGARQPQHF. The CDR3 nucleotides read TGTGCCAGCAGCCGCCTGGGGGCGCGGCAGCCCCAGCATTTT.

The chain links TRBV12-3 or TRBV12-4 to TRBJ2-7, with TRBD1 as a possible D gene (6 bases). Trimming took 6 bases from V and 4 from J, leaving 10 bases between them. The CDR3 is 12 amino acids. The CDR3 sequence: CASRRQAYEQYF. CDR3 in DNA: TGTGCCAGCAGACGACAGGCTTACGAGCAGTACTTC.

The gene calls are TRBV7-2 and TRBJ1-2; weak D call: TRBD1 (5 bases). CDR1 is SGHTA, CDR2 FQGNSA, per germline. CDR3 length: 14 amino acids. V shed 5 bases and J shed 8 bases, with 18 bases lying between them. The CDR3 region has the DNA TGTGCCAGCAGCACGCGGGACGGCTTAAAGGGCTACACCTTC. This sequence encodes CASSTRDGLKGYTF.

This clone was found once. The chain uses TRBV7-9 and TRBJ2-5; a possible D gene is TRBD2 (6 bases). Trimming shortened V by 1 base and J by 7 bases, and 7 bases separated the two germline ends. The V gene's germline CDR1 is SEHNR and CDR2 FQNEAQ (reference sequence). CDR3 length: 12 residues. CDR3 nucleotide sequence: TGTGCCAGCAGCTTAGTGGGGGGGACCCAGTACTTC. It encodes CASSLVGGTQYF.

This chain connects TRBV18 to TRBJ2-5; 12 bases line up with TRBD2. CDR1 KGHSH and CDR2 LQKENI come from the germline V gene. CDR3 size: 17 residues. V gave up 3 bases and J gave up 2 bases; unmatched junction bases: 7. The CDR3: CASSPLTSGGTQETQYF. The CDR3 DNA reads TGTGCCAGCTCACCGCTTACTAGCGGGGGGACGCAAGAGACCCAGTACTTC.

J is TRBJ2-3 and V is TRBV11-2, with TRBD2 identical over 9 bases. V trimming: 8 bases; J trimming: 3 bases; junction bases outside the gene matches: 3. Per germline, CDR1 SGHAT and CDR2 FQNNGV. The CDR3 is made up of 13 amino acids. As DNA, the CDR3 is TGTGCCAGCGCGGGGGGGCTAACAGATACGCAGTATTTT. Translation gives CASAGGLTDTQYF.

The rearrangement joins TRBV30 to TRBJ2-4; D gene ambiguous. Germline V gene lookup returns CDR1 GTSNPN and CDR2 SVGIG (reference sequence). V shed 2 bases and J shed 0 bases, with 8 bases lying between them. The CDR3 consists of 14 residues. Here the CDR3 reads CAWSSDSAKNIQYF. The CDR3 nucleotides read TGTGCCTGGAGTTCTGACTCAGCCAAAAACATTCAGTACTTC.

V and J are TRBV4-2 and TRBJ2-3; 9 bases fit TRBD2. Germline V gene data show CDR1 as LGHNA and CDR2 as YNFKEQ. This CDR3 has 16 amino acids. Unmatched junction bases numbered 4, after V lost 1 base and J lost 2 bases. The CDR3 nucleotides read TGTGCCAGCAGCCAAGTAGCGGGGGATCCCACAGATACGCAGTATTTT. Protein: CASSQVAGDPTDTQYF.

This clone was seen a single time. The V gene is TRBV5-1, the J gene TRBJ1-2; no clear D. From germline, CDR1 is SGHRS and CDR2 YFSETQ. Trimming took off 4 bases at V and 3 bases at J, with 10 bases between the two ends. This CDR3 region has 13 residues. The CDR3 DNA follows: TGCGCCAGCAGCACCGCGGGAGACTATGGCTACACCTTC. Amino acid sequence: CASSTAGDYGYTF.

This chain connects TRBV5-1 to TRBJ2-5; D is perhaps TRBD2 (5 bases). The CDR3 consists of 14 residues. CDR1 and CDR2 (germline): SGHRS, YFSETQ. V was clipped by 4 bases and J by 3 bases, with 13 bases between them. This CDR3 reads CASSRGGTKETQYF. For the CDR3, the DNA is TGCGCCAGCAGCCGAGGAGGTACCAAAGAGACCCAGTACTTC. The full variable domain, with the rest looked up from reference TRBV5-1 and TRBJ2-5, is KAGVTQTPRYLIKTRGQQVTLSCSPISGHRSVSWYQQTPGQGLQFLFEYFSETQRNKGNFPGRFSGRQFSNSRSEMNVSTLELGDSALYLCASSRGGTKETQYFGPGTRLLVL.

This clone was counted at least ten times. This chain uses TRBV12-5 with TRBJ1-3, with D unclear. V was clipped by 3 bases and J by 8 bases, with 14 bases between them. CDR3 length: 14 amino acids. The germline gives CDR1 LGHNT, CDR2 FRNRAP. The CDR3 is CASGLTTRRDTIYF. DNA for the CDR3: TGTGCTAGTGGTTTAACCACTCGTCGGGACACCATATATTTT.

This clone showed up many times. The genes are TRBV18 and TRBJ2-2, with 13 bases matching TRBD2. Germline V gives CDR1 KGHSH, CDR2 LQKENI. Trimming took 1 base from V and 4 from J; bases not matched to a gene: 0. This CDR3 region has 16 residues. CDR3 sequence: CASSPRLAGGTGELFF. Written as DNA, the CDR3 is TGTGCCAGCTCACCACGACTAGCGGGGGGCACCGGGGAGCTGTTTTTT.

V gene TRBV28 combines with J gene TRBJ2-7; D might be TRBD1 (6 bases). V shed 1 base and J shed 7 bases, with 17 bases lying between them. In germline, CDR1 is MDHEN, CDR2 SYDVKM. The CDR3 is 15 amino acids. This chain's CDR3 is CASSLFSGAGWEQYF. CDR3 bases: TGTGCCAGCAGTTTATTTTCAGGGGCTGGTTGGGAGCAGTACTTC.

The rearrangement uses TRBV9 and TRBJ2-2, with D unresolved. The CDR3 totals 15 residues. Germline V gives CDR1 SGDLS, CDR2 YYNGEE. The ends were cut back, 0 bases at V and 5 bases at J, with 11 bases in the middle. CDR3 in amino acids: CASSVGGVITGELFF. The DNA of the CDR3 is TGTGCCAGCAGCGTAGGAGGAGTGATAACCGGGGAGCTGTTTTTT.

This clone was found a few times. This chain connects TRBV2 to TRBJ1-1, with D possibly TRBD1 on 5 matching bases. The germline V gene encodes CDR1 SNHLY and CDR2 FYNNEI. This CDR3 region has 14 residues. V was clipped by 1 base and J by 6 bases, with 12 bases between them. CDR3 bases: TGTGCCAGCAGTGAAGTCAGGGTCGGATCTGAAGCTTTCTTT. Protein: CASSEVRVGSEAFF.